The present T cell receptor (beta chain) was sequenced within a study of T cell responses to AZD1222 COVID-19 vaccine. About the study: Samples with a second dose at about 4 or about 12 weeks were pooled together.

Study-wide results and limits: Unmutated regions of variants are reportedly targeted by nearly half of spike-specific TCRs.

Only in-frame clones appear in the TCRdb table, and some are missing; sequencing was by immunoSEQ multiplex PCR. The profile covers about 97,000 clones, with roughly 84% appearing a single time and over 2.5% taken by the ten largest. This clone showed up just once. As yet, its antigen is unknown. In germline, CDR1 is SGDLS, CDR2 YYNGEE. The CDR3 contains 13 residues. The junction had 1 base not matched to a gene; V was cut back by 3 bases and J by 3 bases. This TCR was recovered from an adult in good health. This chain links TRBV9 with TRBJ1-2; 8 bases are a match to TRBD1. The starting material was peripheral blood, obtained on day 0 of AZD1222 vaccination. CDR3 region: CASSAGQDYGYTF. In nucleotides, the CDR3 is TGTGCCAGCAGCGCGGGACAGGACTATGGCTACACCTTC.